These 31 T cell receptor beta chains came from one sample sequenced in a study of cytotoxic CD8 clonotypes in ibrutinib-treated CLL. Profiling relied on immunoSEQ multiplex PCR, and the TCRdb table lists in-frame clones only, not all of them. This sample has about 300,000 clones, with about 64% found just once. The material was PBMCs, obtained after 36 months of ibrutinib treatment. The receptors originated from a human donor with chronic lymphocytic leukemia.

DNA for the CDR3: TGTGCCAGCAGGAGCACGGCACAAGAGACCCAGTACTTC. It encodes CASRSTAQETQYF. J is TRBJ2-5 and V is TRBV2; D is unclear. The germline V gene has CDR1 SNHLY and CDR2 FYNNEI. The CDR3 is 13 residues long. V lost 6 bases and J lost 2, with 10 bases in between.

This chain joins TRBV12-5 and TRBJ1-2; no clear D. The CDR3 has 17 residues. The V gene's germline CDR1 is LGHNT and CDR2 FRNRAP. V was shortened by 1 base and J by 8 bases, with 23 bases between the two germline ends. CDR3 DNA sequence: TGTGCTAGTGGTTTGGACCTTCAGCCAGGTCATAGGCGGGGCTACACCTTC. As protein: CASGLDLQPGHRRGYTF.

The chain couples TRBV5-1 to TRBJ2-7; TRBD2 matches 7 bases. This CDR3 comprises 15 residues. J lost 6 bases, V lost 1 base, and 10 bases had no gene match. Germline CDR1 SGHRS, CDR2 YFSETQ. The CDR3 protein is CASSLTGGRRGEQYF. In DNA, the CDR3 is TGCGCCAGCAGCTTGACCGGGGGGAGGAGGGGCGAGCAGTACTTC.

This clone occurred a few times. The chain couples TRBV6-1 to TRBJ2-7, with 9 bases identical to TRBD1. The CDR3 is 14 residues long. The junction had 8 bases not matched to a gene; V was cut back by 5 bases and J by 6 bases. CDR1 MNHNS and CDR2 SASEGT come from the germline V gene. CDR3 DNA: TGTGCCAGCAGTCGCGGGACAGGGCTTCGCGAGCAGTACTTC. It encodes CASSRGTGLREQYF.

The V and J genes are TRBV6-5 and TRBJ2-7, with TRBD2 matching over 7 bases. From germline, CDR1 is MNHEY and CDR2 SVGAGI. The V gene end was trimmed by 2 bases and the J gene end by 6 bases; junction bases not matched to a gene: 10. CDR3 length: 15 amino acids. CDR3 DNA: TGTGCCAGCAGTTACGCTAGCGGAGCTGGGGGCGAGCAGTACTTC. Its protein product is CASSYASGAGGEQYF.

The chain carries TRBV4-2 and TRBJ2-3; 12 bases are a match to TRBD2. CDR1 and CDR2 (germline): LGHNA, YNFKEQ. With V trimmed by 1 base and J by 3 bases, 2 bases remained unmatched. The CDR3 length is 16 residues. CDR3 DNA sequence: TGTGCCAGCAGCCAAGCTAGCGGGGGGGCGACAGATACGCAGTATTTT. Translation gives CASSQASGGATDTQYF.

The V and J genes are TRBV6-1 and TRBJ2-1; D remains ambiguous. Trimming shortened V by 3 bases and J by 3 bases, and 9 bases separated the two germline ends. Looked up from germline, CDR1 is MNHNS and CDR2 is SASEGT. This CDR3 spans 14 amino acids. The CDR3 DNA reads TGTGCCAGCAGTGAGTATGGGATCTACAATGAGCAGTTCTTC. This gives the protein CASSEYGIYNEQFF.

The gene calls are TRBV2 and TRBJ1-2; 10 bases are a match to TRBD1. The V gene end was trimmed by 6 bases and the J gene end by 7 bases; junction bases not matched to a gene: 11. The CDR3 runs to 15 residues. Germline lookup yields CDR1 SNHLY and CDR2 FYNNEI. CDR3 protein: CASRDTTGGSFGYTF. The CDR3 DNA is TGTGCCAGCAGGGACACGACAGGGGGCAGCTTTGGCTACACCTTC.

CDR3 sequence reads: CASSPSLSTGIAKNIQYF. CDR3 DNA sequence: TGTGCCAGCTCGCCGTCCCTTTCGACAGGGATAGCCAAAAACATTCAGTACTTC. J is TRBJ2-4 and V is TRBV18; 7 bases are shared with TRBD1. Germline CDR1 reads KGHSH; CDR2 reads LQKENI. CDR3 size: 18 residues. With V trimmed by 6 bases and J by 0 bases, 14 bases remained unmatched.

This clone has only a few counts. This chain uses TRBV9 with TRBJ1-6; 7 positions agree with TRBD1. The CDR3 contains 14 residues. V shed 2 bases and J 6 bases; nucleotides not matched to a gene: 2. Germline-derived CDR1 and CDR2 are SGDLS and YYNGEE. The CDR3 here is CASSVGTANSPLHF. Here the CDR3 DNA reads TGTGCCAGCAGCGTTGGGACAGCTAATTCACCCCTCCACTTT.

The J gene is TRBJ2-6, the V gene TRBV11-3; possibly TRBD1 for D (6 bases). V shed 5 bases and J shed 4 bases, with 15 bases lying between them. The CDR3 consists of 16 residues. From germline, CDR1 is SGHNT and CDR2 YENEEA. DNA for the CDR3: TGTGCCAGCAGCCCAGGCCCAGGGGCGGGGGCCAACGTCCTGACTTTC. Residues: CASSPGPGAGANVLTF.

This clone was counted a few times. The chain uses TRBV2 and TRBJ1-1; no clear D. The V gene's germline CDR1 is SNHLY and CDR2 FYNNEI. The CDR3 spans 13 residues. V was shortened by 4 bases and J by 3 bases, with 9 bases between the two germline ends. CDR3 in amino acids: CASSVGRDTEAFF. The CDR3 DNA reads TGTGCCAGCAGTGTGGGTAGGGACACTGAAGCTTTCTTT.

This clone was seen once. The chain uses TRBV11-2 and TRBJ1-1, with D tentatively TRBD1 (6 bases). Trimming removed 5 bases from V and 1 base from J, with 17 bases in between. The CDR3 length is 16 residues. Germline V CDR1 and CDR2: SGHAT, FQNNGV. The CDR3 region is CASSRQPGAANTEAFF. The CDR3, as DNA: TGTGCCAGCAGCCGACAGCCAGGGGCCGCGAACACTGAAGCTTTCTTT.

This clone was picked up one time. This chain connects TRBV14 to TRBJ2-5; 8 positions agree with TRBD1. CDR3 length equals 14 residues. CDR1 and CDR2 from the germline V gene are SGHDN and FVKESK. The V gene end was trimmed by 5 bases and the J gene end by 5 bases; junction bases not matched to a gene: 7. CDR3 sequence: CASSKWTGSETQYF. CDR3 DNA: TGTGCCAGCAGCAAATGGACAGGGTCGGAGACCCAGTACTTC.

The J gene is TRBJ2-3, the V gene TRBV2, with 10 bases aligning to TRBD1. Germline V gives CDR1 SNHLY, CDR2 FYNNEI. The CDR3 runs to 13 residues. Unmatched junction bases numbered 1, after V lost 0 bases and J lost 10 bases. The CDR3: CASSEADRGAQYF. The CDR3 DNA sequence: TGTGCCAGCAGTGAAGCGGACAGGGGGGCGCAGTATTTT.

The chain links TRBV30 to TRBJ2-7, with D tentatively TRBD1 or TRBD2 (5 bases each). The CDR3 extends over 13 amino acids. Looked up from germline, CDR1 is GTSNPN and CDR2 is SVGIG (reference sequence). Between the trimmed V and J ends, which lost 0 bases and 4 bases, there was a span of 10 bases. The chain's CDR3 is CAWSVEGSYEQYF. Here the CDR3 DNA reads TGTGCCTGGAGTGTAGAGGGGAGTTACGAGCAGTACTTC. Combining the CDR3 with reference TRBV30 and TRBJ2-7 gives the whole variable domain SQTIHQWPATLVQPVGSPLSLECTVEGTSNPNLYWYRQAAGRGLQLLFYSVGIGQISSEVPQNLSASRPQDRQFILSSKKLLLSDSGFYLCAWSVEGSYEQYFGPGTRLTVT.

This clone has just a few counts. This CDR3 reads CASTPGQSSYNEQFF. CDR3 DNA sequence: TGTGCCAGCACCCCGGGACAGTCTTCCTACAATGAGCAGTTCTTC. The chain recombines TRBV11-2 with TRBJ2-1; 7 positions match TRBD1. The V gene's germline CDR1 is SGHAT and CDR2 FQNNGV. With V trimmed by 7 bases and J by 1 base, 7 bases remained unmatched. This CDR3 has 15 amino acids.

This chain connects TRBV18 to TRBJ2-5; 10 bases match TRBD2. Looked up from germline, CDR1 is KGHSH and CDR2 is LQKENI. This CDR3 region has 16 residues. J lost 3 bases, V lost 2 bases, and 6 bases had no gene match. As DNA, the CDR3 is TGTGCCAGCTCACCATCACCCCTAGCGGGGGAAGAGACCCAGTACTTC. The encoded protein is CASSPSPLAGEETQYF.

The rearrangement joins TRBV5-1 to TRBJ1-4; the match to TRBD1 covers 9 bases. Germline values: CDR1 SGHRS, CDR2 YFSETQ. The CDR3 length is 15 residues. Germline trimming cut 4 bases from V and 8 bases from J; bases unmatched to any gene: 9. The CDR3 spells CASSTRTGVEEKLFF. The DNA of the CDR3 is TGCGCCAGCAGCACGAGGACAGGGGTGGAGGAAAAACTGTTTTTT. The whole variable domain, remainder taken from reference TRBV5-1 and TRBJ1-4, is KAGVTQTPRYLIKTRGQQVTLSCSPISGHRSVSWYQQTPGQGLQFLFEYFSETQRNKGNFPGRFSGRQFSNSRSEMNVSTLELGDSALYLCASSTRTGVEEKLFFGSGTQLSVL.

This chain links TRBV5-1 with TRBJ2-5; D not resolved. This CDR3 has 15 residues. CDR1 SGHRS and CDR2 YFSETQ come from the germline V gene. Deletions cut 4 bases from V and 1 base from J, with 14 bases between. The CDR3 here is CASSPDYSIQETQYF. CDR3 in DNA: TGCGCCAGCAGCCCCGATTATAGTATCCAAGAGACCCAGTACTTC.

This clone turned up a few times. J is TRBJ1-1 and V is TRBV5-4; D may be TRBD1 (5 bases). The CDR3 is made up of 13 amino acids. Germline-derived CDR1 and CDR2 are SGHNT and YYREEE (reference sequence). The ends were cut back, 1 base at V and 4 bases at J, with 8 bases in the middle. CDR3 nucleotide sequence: TGTGCCAGCAGCTTGTTTGGGGGCACTGAAGCTTTCTTT. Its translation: CASSLFGGTEAFF.

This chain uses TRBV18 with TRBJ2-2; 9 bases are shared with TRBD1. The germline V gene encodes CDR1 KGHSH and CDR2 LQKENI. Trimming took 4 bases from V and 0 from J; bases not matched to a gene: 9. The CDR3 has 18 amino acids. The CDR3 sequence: CASSLGTGTRSNTGELFF. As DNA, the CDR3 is TGTGCCAGCTCACTTGGGACAGGGACGAGATCGAACACCGGGGAGCTGTTTTTT.

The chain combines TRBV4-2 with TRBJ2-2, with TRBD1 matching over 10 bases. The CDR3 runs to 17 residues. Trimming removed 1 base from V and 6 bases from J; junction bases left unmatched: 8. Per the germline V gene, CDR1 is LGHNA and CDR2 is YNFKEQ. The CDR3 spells CASSQGYRDRGAGELFF. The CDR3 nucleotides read TGTGCCAGCAGCCAAGGATACCGGGACAGGGGTGCCGGGGAGCTGTTTTTT.

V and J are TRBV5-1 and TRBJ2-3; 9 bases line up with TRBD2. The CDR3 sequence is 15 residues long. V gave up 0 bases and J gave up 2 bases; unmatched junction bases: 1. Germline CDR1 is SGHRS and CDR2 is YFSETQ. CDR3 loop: CASSLERGVTDTQYF. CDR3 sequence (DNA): TGCGCCAGCAGCTTGGAGCGGGGGGTCACAGATACGCAGTATTTT.

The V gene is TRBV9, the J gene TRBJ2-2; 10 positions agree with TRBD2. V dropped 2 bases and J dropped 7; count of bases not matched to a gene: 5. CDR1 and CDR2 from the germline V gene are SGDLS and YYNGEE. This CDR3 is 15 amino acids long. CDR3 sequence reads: CASSVSGGAFGELFF. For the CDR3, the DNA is TGTGCCAGCAGCGTGAGCGGGGGGGCCTTCGGGGAGCTGTTTTTT.

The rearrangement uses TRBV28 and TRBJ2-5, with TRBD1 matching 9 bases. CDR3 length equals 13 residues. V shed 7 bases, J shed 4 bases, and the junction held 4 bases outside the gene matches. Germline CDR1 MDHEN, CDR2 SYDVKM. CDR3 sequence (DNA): TGTGCCAGCAAGCGGACAGGGGTAGAGACCCAGTACTTC. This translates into CASKRTGVETQYF.

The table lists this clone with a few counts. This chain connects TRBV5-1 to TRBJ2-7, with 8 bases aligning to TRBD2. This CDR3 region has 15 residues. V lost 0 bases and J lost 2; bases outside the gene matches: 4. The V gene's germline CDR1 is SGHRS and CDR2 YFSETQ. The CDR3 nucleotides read TGCGCCAGCAGCTTGGCGGGGGGGACGGCCTACGAGCAGTACTTC. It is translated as CASSLAGGTAYEQYF.

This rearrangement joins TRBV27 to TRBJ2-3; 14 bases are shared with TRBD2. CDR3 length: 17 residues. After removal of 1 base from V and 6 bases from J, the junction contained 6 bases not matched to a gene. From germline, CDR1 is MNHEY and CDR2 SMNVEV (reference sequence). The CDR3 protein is CASSLWTSGGPIDTQYF. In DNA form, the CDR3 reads TGTGCCAGCAGTTTATGGACTAGCGGGGGGCCGATCGATACGCAGTATTTT.

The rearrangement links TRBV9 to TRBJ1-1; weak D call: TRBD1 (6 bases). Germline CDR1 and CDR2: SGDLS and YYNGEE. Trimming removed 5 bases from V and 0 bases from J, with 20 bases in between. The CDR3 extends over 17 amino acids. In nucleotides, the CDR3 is TGTGCCAGCAGTAAATTACAGGGACCGCGGCTGAACACTGAAGCTTTCTTT. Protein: CASSKLQGPRLNTEAFF.

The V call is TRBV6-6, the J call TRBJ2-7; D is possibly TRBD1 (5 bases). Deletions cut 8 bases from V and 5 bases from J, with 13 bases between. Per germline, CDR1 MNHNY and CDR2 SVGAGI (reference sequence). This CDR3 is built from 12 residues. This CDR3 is CASSGQGDEQYF. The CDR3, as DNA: TGTGCCAGCTCGGGCCAGGGCGACGAGCAGTACTTC.

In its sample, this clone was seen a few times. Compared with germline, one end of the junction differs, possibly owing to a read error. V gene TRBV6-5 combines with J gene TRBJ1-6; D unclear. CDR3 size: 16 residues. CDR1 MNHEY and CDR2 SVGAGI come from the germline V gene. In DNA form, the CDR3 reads TGTGCCAGCTGTTATCGAGGGCCATCTCGGTTGTCACCCCTCCACTTT. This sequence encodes CASCYRGPSRLSPLHF.